The rows below give T cell receptor beta chains drawn from one sample of a study of blood T cell repertoires in COVID-19. Measured with immunoSEQ multiplex PCR; TCRdb has only the in-frame clones, and not every one. The sample carries 150,000 to 180,000 clones, about 80% recorded once. What was sequenced was peripheral blood. These receptors all stem from a man between 60 and 75 years old with acute or convalescent COVID-19. The CDR3 runs from the conserved cysteine through the conserved F or W. The D gene is left open where the match is weak. Not all rows give a size; the values are once, few, many and, for expanded clones, a class.

J gene,D gene,V gene,clone size,CDR3 DNA,CDR3 protein
TRBJ1-2,-,TRBV5-1,-,TGCGCCAGCAGCCTGGAGTCTTGGGGGAGGACCTATGGCTACACCTTC,CASSLESWGRTYGYTF
TRBJ2-7,-,TRBV7-2,few,TGTGCCAGCAGCTTAGATGGGTCAAACAGGATCTACGAGCAGTACTTC,CASSLDGSNRIYEQYF
TRBJ1-3,-,TRBV29-1,-,TGCAGCGTTGCGTCCTCTGGAAACACCATATATTTT,CSVASSGNTIYF
TRBJ1-5,-,TRBV2,-,TGTGCCAGCACCTGGAGGTCAAATCAGCCCCAGCATTTT,CASTWRSNQPQHF
TRBJ1-5,TRBD1,TRBV27,-,TGTGCCAGCGGGCCCGGGACAGGTTATCAGCCCCAGCATTTT,CASGPGTGYQPQHF
TRBJ2-5,-,TRBV12-5,-,TGTGCTAGTGGTGGGCACCCCCAAGAGACCCAGTACTTC,CASGGHPQETQYF
TRBJ1-4,-,TRBV18,-,TGTGCCAGCTCACCAGGGGGCGATCGTAATGAAAAACTGTTTTTT,CASSPGGDRNEKLFF
TRBJ1-2,TRBD1,TRBV9,-,TGTGCCAGCAGTCCCGGCGGGACAGGGGGCATCAGGGGCGGCTACACCTTC,CASSPGGTGGIRGGYTF
TRBJ2-3,-,TRBV6-5,-,TGTGCCACCGCCCACCCTGTAGGCACAGATACGCAGTATTTT,CATAHPVGTDTQYF
TRBJ2-1,TRBD2,TRBV6-6,-,TGTGCCAGCAGTTTGCCTACTAGCGGGAGTTCCGATGAGCAGTTCTTC,CASSLPTSGSSDEQFF
TRBJ2-2,-,TRBV6-5,-,TGTGCCAGCAGTCGGGACTCCAACACCGGGGAGCTGTTTTTT,CASSRDSNTGELFF